This is a list of T cell receptor beta chains from one sample in a study of blood T cell repertoires in COVID-19. Profiling relied on immunoSEQ multiplex PCR, and the TCRdb table lists in-frame clones only, not all of them. The sample holds under 250,000 clones; 92% are singletons and the top ten take 0.82%. The specimen was peripheral blood. Every receptor here comes from a man in his sixties with COVID-19, enrolled during active disease. CDR3s include the opening cysteine and the closing phenylalanine or tryptophan. Part of the rows lack a size; the others show once, few, many or a class for expanded clones.

>-|TRBJ1-1|TRBV4-1
CASSQSRGIEAFF
>-|TRBJ1-1|TRBV9
CASSPWFGNTEAFF
>-|TRBJ2-1|TRBV3-1/TRBV3-2
CASSQGGQGGNEQFF
>-|TRBJ1-2|TRBV7-9
CASSLGRSYGYTF
>-|TRBJ2-7|TRBV5-1
CASSSSSGGKDEQYF
>-|TRBJ1-3|TRBV7-3
CASSSYACQRNTIYF
>-|TRBJ1-2|TRBV10-2
CASNRDRASSYTF
>-|TRBJ2-3|TRBV2
CASKSAGTDTQYF
>-|TRBJ1-1|TRBV10-3
CAISDGGGNTEAFF
>-|TRBJ1-5|TRBV18
CASSSQGARDQPQHF
>-|TRBJ2-1|TRBV27
CASSFRTSAYNEQFF
>-|TRBJ2-3|TRBV5-4
CASSSLAGGYTDTQYF
>-|TRBJ2-3|TRBV2
CASSEQQGLTDTQYF
>once|TRBJ2-1|TRBV2
CASSLLGTYEQFF
>-|TRBJ2-1|TRBV27
CASRTRSSYNEQFF
>-|TRBJ2-1|TRBV10-3
CAISEGAFGEQFF
>-|TRBJ1-2|TRBV28
CASSPAQRSYGYTF
>-|TRBJ2-3|TRBV11-2
CASTPSTDTQYF
>-|TRBJ2-3|TRBV5-1
CASSLGQQGDTQYF
>-|TRBJ2-5|TRBV28
CASSLHLTSGKETQYF
>-|TRBJ2-4|TRBV5-1
CASRSPTKNIQYF
>few|TRBJ1-3|TRBV7-3
CASSSDRSDSGNTIYF